This T cell receptor beta chain was identified during a study of T cell responses to AZD1222 COVID-19 vaccine. Study in general: Pooled samples include second doses given at about 4 or 12 weeks. Study-wide results and caveats: Two doses of AZD1222 preceded a rise in Spike-specific TCR breadth and depth. Baseline testing showed seropositivity in only a handful of AZD1222 recipients. Donors were mostly white British, more females; clonal diversity possibly underestimated.

This clone was recorded a few times. Its target is unknown. From germline, CDR1 is SGHVS and CDR2 FNYEAQ. Trimming removed 0 bases from V and 4 bases from J; junction bases left unmatched: 8. The length of the CDR3 is 16 residues. Libraries were prepared by immunoSEQ multiplex PCR; TCRdb keeps only in-frame clonotypes and omits some of them. The repertoire has 150,000 or so clones, approximately 90% of them found once; the top ten carry 1.5% to 2%. The clonotype originates from an adult in good health. The starting material was peripheral blood, obtained on day 0 of AZD1222 vaccination. V and J are TRBV7-6 and TRBJ1-1, with 7 bases fitting TRBD1. The CDR3 sequence: CASSLAGGAGGTEAFF. The CDR3 coding sequence is TGTGCCAGCAGCTTAGCGGGTGGGGCAGGGGGCACTGAAGCTTTCTTT.